Shown below are 31 T cell receptor beta chains from a single sample sequenced in a study of T cells in Graves' hyperthyroidism and ophthalmopathy. TCR beta CDR3 sequences were amplified from RNA transcripts. The HTBI primer set was used in a first-round RT-PCR of the TCR CDR3. TCRdb ran MiXCR on the multiplex PCR reads and lists one entry per CDR3 protein. The data contain almost 50,000 distinct CDR3 sequences, 45% to 65% of them singletons. Sequencing was done on a sample of peripheral blood or thyroid tissue (not recorded which). The receptors were gathered from a young man with Graves' hyperthyroidism.

This clonotype was counted a few times. The chain is built from TRBV11-2 and TRBJ1-4; D is perhaps TRBD1 (5 bases). Germline V gene data show CDR1 as SGHAT and CDR2 as FQNNGV. With 1 base removed from V and 1 base from J, the gap between germline ends came to 7 bases. This CDR3 spans 15 amino acids. The CDR3, as DNA: TGTGCCAGCAGCTTAGGTGGGGGAACTAATGAAAAACTGTTTTTT. Protein: CASSLGGGTNEKLFF.

In this sample, this clonotype turned up a few times. This rearrangement joins TRBV6-5 to TRBJ2-3, with no clear D. Between the trimmed V and J ends, which lost 10 bases and 2 bases, there was a span of 16 bases. CDR1 and CDR2 from the germline V gene are MNHEY and SVGAGI. This CDR3 is built from 14 residues. The CDR3 reads CATQPQIYTDTQYF. CDR3 coding DNA: TGTGCCACCCAGCCCCAAATCTACACAGATACGCAGTATTTT.

This clonotype was counted ten times or more. V usage is TRBV6-5 and J usage is TRBJ1-2; D remains ambiguous. This CDR3 contains 13 residues. Germline V gene data show CDR1 as MNHEY and CDR2 as SVGAGI. V dropped 5 bases and J dropped 4 bases, with 11 bases sitting between them. The CDR3 loop reads CASSMTRGYGYTF. The CDR3 DNA reads as TGTGCCAGCAGTATGACTCGTGGCTATGGCTACACCTTC.

This clonotype was observed once. It is likely a read error, because the conserved phenylalanine at the end of the CDR3 is missing. The rearrangement links TRBV5-1 to TRBJ1-1, with a weak D call TRBD1 (6 bases). CDR1 is SGHRS and CDR2 is YFSETQ in the germline V gene. Trimming pared 4 bases from V and 10 bases from J, leaving 20 bases between. The CDR3 is made up of 14 amino acids. CDR3 bases: TGCGCCAGCAGCCTATCCCTGGGGGCTGAAACAGCTTTCCTT. It specifies CASSLSLGAETAFL.

The chain has TRBV15 and TRBJ1-6; D is perhaps TRBD1 (5 bases). The V gene lost 0 bases and the J gene lost 5 bases, with 5 bases spanning the gap. Germline V gene sequence: CDR1 LNHNV, CDR2 YYDKDF (reference sequence). CDR3 length: 14 amino acids. CDR3 in DNA: TGTGCCACCAGCAGAGACAGGGATAATTCACCCCTCCACTTT. This encodes CATSRDRDNSPLHF.

This clonotype was picked up many times. The genes are TRBV29-1 and TRBJ2-3, with a tentative D call TRBD2 (7 bases). The CDR3 totals 14 residues. Trimming pared 6 bases from V and 3 bases from J, leaving 16 bases between. Germline V gene lookup returns CDR1 SQVTM and CDR2 ANQGSEA. Here the CDR3 DNA reads TGCAGCGTCGCCAAGGGGGGGGGTACAGATACGCAGTATTTT. Translated, it gives CSVAKGGGTDTQYF.

This clonotype was picked up one time. The V gene is TRBV4-1, the J gene TRBJ1-2; D is unresolved. Trimming removed 2 bases at V and 4 bases at J, with 8 bases between. The CDR3 contains 13 residues. Germline V gene data show CDR1 as MGHRA and CDR2 as YSYEKL. CDR3 DNA: TGCGCCAGCAGCCAATTGGGCCTCTATGGCTACACCTTC. Protein sequence: CASSQLGLYGYTF.

The V and J genes are TRBV7-2 and TRBJ2-5; 7 bases match TRBD1. Germline CDR1 SGHTA, CDR2 FQGNSA. The CDR3 loop spans 14 amino acids. The ends lost 5 bases at V and 9 bases at J; junction bases unmatched: 12. The CDR3, as DNA: TGTGCCAGCAGCCACAGGGGTAGCAATCAGCCCCAGTACTTC. Translated: CASSHRGSNQPQYF.

The chain couples TRBV15 to TRBJ1-1; 9 nucleotides line up with TRBD1. V shed 4 bases, J shed 4 bases, and the junction held 4 bases outside the gene matches. Germline values: CDR1 LNHNV, CDR2 YYDKDF (reference sequence). The CDR3 has 14 amino acids. In DNA form, the CDR3 reads TGTGCCACCAGCAACCAGACAGGGGGCACTGAAGCTTTCTTT. Residues: CATSNQTGGTEAFF.

Worth noting for this clonotype: The conserved phenylalanine or tryptophan is not found at the CDR3 terminus, so this likely reflects a read error. V usage is TRBV5-1 and J usage is TRBJ1-1; D gene uncertain. V lost 6 bases, J lost 4 bases, and 13 bases lay in between. Germline lookup yields CDR1 SGHRS and CDR2 YFSETQ. The CDR3 loop spans 13 amino acids. The CDR3, as DNA: TGCGCCAGCACTCAAGGTGTGGGCACTGAAGCTTTCCTT. This sequence encodes CASTQGVGTEAFL.

The chain combines TRBV7-9 with TRBJ2-5; D perhaps matches TRBD1 (7 bases). The germline V and J ends were trimmed by 3 bases and 5 bases, with 10 bases remaining between them. The V gene's germline CDR1 is SEHNR and CDR2 FQNEAQ (reference sequence). The CDR3 runs 13 residues. This CDR3 reads CASSFQGGETQYF. Written as DNA, the CDR3 is TGTGCCAGCAGCTTCCAGGGGGGCGAGACCCAGTACTTC. The complete variable domain, with remaining parts taken from reference TRBV7-9 and TRBJ2-5, reads DTGVSQNPRHKITKRGQNVTFRCDPISEHNRLYWYRQTLGQGPEFLTYFQNEAQLEKSRLLSDRFSAERPKGSFSTLEIQRTEQGDSAMYLCASSFQGGETQYFGPGTRLLVL.

This clonotype was recorded only once. The rearrangement joins TRBV7-2 to TRBJ1-2; D possibly corresponds to TRBD1 (6 bases). This CDR3 contains 13 residues. Looked up from germline, CDR1 is SGHTA and CDR2 is FQGNSA. V dropped 4 bases and J dropped 8 bases, with 14 bases sitting between them. The CDR3, as DNA: TGTGCCAGCAGCTCCGACAGGAGCCGAGGCTACACCTTC. Translation: CASSSDRSRGYTF.

Regarding this clonotype: An end of the junction does not agree with germline; a read error may underlie this. The rearrangement uses TRBV7-8 and TRBJ2-7; 9 nucleotides match TRBD1. Germline lookup yields CDR1 SGHVS and CDR2 FQNEAQ. The CDR3 contains 15 residues. The CDR3 loop is CASSQLPGQGYEQYF. In nucleotides, the CDR3 is TGCGCCAGCAGCCAGCTACCGGGACAGGGCTACGAGCAGTACTTC.

This chain connects TRBV25-1 to TRBJ1-1, with D perhaps TRBD1 (5 bases). V lost 6 bases and J 0 bases, leaving 11 bases between the germline ends. Germline-derived CDR1 and CDR2 are MGHDK and SYGVNS. The CDR3 contains 14 residues. The CDR3 protein is CASRLGQLNTEAFF. The CDR3 region has the DNA TGTGCCAGCAGACTGGGGCAGTTGAACACTGAAGCTTTCTTT.

This clonotype came up many times. The CDR3 region is CASSGGRNYGYTF. The DNA for the CDR3 is TGTGCCAGCAGCGGGGGACGGAACTATGGCTACACCTTC. This chain connects TRBV7-8 to TRBJ1-2; a possible D gene is TRBD1 (5 bases). Germline V gene lookup returns CDR1 SGHVS and CDR2 FQNEAQ. Between the trimmed V and J ends, which lost 5 bases and 2 bases, there was a span of 9 bases. This CDR3 region has 13 residues.

J is TRBJ1-3 and V is TRBV7-2; D possibly corresponds to TRBD1 (6 bases). The V gene lost 5 bases and the J gene lost 0 bases, with 17 bases spanning the gap. Germline CDR1 SGHTA, CDR2 FQGNSA. The CDR3 sequence is 17 residues long. The CDR3 coding sequence is TGTGCCAGCAGCCCCCGGGGACGGGGGCACTCTGGAAACACCATATATTTT. Amino acid sequence: CASSPRGRGHSGNTIYF.

J is TRBJ2-7 and V is TRBV24-1; D is perhaps TRBD1 (5 bases). V was cut by 9 bases and J by 6 bases, with 20 bases left in between. Germline CDR1 is KGHDR and CDR2 is SFDVKD. The CDR3 extends over 14 amino acids. The CDR3 DNA sequence: TGTGCCACCTCCGTAGGGGAATCCCTAAGCGAGCAGTACTTC. Encoded protein: CATSVGESLSEQYF.

This clonotype was counted ten times or more. The J gene is TRBJ1-2, the V gene TRBV7-2; 7 positions agree with TRBD1. V shed 5 bases and J 4 bases; nucleotides not matched to a gene: 10. This CDR3 is built from 15 residues. Germline V gives CDR1 SGHTA, CDR2 FQGNSA. The CDR3 DNA reads as TGTGCCAGCAGCCCCGACAGGGACGTTAGCTATGGCTACACCTTC. Translating it yields CASSPDRDVSYGYTF.

The chain joins TRBV24-1 to TRBJ1-2; the D gene is possibly TRBD1 (6 bases). Germline CDR1 and CDR2: KGHDR and SFDVKD. Trimming stripped 3 bases from V and 4 bases from J, with 11 bases between. CDR3 length: 14 residues. The CDR3 DNA is TGTGCCACCAGTGATACCGGGACATCCTATGGCTACACCTTC. It yields the protein CATSDTGTSYGYTF.

The chain employs TRBV6-1 and TRBJ1-1; perhaps TRBD1 as D (6 bases). The CDR3 length is 13 residues. Deletions cut 4 bases from V and 2 bases from J, with 8 bases between. Germline V gives CDR1 MNHNS, CDR2 SASEGT. CDR3 region: CASSGTVNTEAFF. CDR3 nucleotides: TGTGCCAGCAGTGGGACAGTAAACACTGAAGCTTTCTTT.

This clonotype was detected ten times or more. This rearrangement joins TRBV10-3 to TRBJ2-3; 7 positions agree with TRBD1. The CDR3 is 15 residues long. The V gene end was trimmed by 5 bases and the J gene end by 1 base; junction bases not matched to a gene: 6. The germline V gene has CDR1 ENHRY and CDR2 SYGVKD. CDR3 region: CAISSGTDGTDTQYF. DNA of the CDR3: TGTGCCATCAGTTCGGGGACAGATGGCACAGATACGCAGTATTTT.

The rearrangement uses TRBV7-2 and TRBJ2-7, with no clear D. The CDR3 contains 13 residues. Trimming removed 2 bases from V and 5 bases from J, with 10 bases in between. Per germline, CDR1 SGHTA and CDR2 FQGNSA. The CDR3 reads CASSLPPADEQYF. CDR3 coding DNA: TGTGCCAGCAGCTTACCCCCTGCCGACGAGCAGTACTTC.

This clonotype was found many times. This sequence joins TRBV6-2 or TRBV6-3 and TRBJ1-1; no clear D gene. Germline CDR1 and CDR2: MNHEY and SVGEGT. Trimming pared 10 bases from V and 2 bases from J, leaving 14 bases between. This CDR3 has 13 residues. The CDR3 sequence is CATESILNTEAFF. The CDR3 DNA is TGTGCCACAGAATCCATACTCAACACTGAAGCTTTCTTT.

The chain is built from TRBV5-1 and TRBJ2-7; 12 positions agree with TRBD2. Germline trimming cut 0 bases from V and 1 base from J; bases unmatched to any gene: 5. This CDR3 has 17 residues. Germline CDR1 is SGHRS and CDR2 is YFSETQ. The CDR3 protein is CASSLGPSGRASYEQYF. Here the CDR3 DNA reads TGCGCCAGCAGCTTGGGCCCTAGCGGGAGGGCGTCCTACGAGCAGTACTTC.

In this sample, this clonotype turned up once. The V gene is TRBV20-1, the J gene TRBJ2-5, with unresolved D. Germline-derived CDR1 and CDR2 are DFQATT and SNEGSKA (reference sequence). Trimming stripped 6 bases from V and 5 bases from J, with 16 bases between. CDR3 length: 13 residues. The CDR3 region has the DNA TGCAGTGCAAGCCAGAATCTGGGGGAGACCCAGTACTTC. Translated, it gives CSASQNLGETQYF.

As for this clonotype: A read error may be the cause here, since a much bigger clone is one base away. The chain joins TRBV6-5 to TRBJ2-7, with 9 bases lining up with TRBD1. Trimming at V came to 5 bases and at J to 3 bases, leaving 5 bases not matched to a gene. CDR1 and CDR2 (germline): MNHEY, SVGAGI. This CDR3 spans 14 amino acids. For the CDR3, the DNA is TGTGCCAGCAGTCCTGGACAGGGGATCTACGAGCAGTACTTC. It translates to CASSPGQGIYEQYF.

This clonotype was counted once. This chain joins TRBV9 and TRBJ1-6; 7 bases are shared with TRBD1. J gave up 16 bases and V 2 bases, and 6 bases lay outside the gene matches. Germline CDR1 SGDLS, CDR2 YYNGEE. The CDR3 sequence is 12 residues long. CDR3 DNA: TGTGCCAGCAGCGTGGGGACAGAGACACTCCACTTT. Residues: CASSVGTETLHF.

This clonotype has only a few counts. The chain recombines TRBV29-1 with TRBJ2-7, with TRBD1 matching 7 bases. The CDR3 loop spans 14 amino acids. The junction had 10 bases not matched to a gene; V was cut back by 6 bases and J by 2 bases. CDR1 is SQVTM and CDR2 is ANQGSEA in the germline V gene. CDR3 loop: CSVRPGTATYEQYF. The CDR3 nucleotides read TGCAGCGTGAGGCCCGGGACAGCCACCTACGAGCAGTACTTC.

V usage is TRBV10-3 and J usage is TRBJ1-5; D is uncertain. This CDR3 region has 13 residues. Per the germline V gene, CDR1 is ENHRY and CDR2 is SYGVKD. Trimming took off 4 bases at V and 4 bases at J, with 8 bases between the two ends. The CDR3 here is CAISGGRNQPQHF. In nucleotides, the CDR3 is TGTGCCATCAGTGGAGGAAGGAATCAGCCCCAGCATTTT.

The chain recombines TRBV7-8 with TRBJ1-2; 9 bases agree with TRBD1. From germline, CDR1 is SGHVS and CDR2 FQNEAQ. The CDR3 consists of 17 residues. J gave up 4 bases and V 1 base, and 10 bases lay outside the gene matches. CDR3 in amino acids: CASSLGRDRVILYGYTF. CDR3 bases: TGTGCCAGCAGCTTAGGTCGGGACAGGGTTATTCTCTATGGCTACACCTTC.

Here the CDR3 DNA reads TGTGCCACCAGTGATTCTTGGAACACTGAAGCTTTCTTT. Translation gives CATSDSWNTEAFF. The V gene is TRBV15, the J gene TRBJ1-1; no definite D call. Per germline, CDR1 LNHNV and CDR2 YYDKDF (reference sequence). Trimming shortened V by 6 bases and J by 1 base, and 9 bases separated the two germline ends. The CDR3 runs 13 residues.